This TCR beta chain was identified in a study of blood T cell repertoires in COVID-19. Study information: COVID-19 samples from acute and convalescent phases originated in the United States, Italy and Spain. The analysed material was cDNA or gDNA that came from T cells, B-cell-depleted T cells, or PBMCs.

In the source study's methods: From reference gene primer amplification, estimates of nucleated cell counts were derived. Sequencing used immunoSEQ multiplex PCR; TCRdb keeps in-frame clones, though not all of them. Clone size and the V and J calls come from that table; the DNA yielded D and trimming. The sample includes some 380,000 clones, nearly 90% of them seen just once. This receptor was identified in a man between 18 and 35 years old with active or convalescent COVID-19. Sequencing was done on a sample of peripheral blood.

The CDR3 loop is CATRQGGNSPLHF. The CDR3 coding sequence is TGTGCCACCAGACAGGGGGGCAATTCACCCCTCCACTTT. This chain uses TRBV2 with TRBJ1-6; 9 nucleotides align to TRBD1. Germline V gives CDR1 SNHLY, CDR2 FYNNEI. With 10 bases clipped from V and 7 bases from J, the junction kept 5 bases outside the gene matches. The CDR3 extends over 13 amino acids. Based on the CDR3 plus reference TRBV2 and TRBJ1-6, the full variable domain is EPEVTQTPSHQVTQMGQEVILRCVPISNHLYFYWYRQILGQKVEFLVSFYNNEISEKSEIFDDQFSVERPDGSNFTLKIRSTKLEDSAMYFCATRQGGNSPLHFGNGTRLTVT.